Described below is a single T cell receptor beta chain sequence and its context. The antigen is not known. It was from PBMCs that CD4+ and CD8+ T cells were sorted. CDR3 length equals 13 residues. Trimming took 7 bases from V and 4 from J; bases not matched to a gene: 7. Per the germline V gene, CDR1 is SGHRS and CDR2 is YFSETQ. The data derive from a study of CD8+ T cells in alopecia areata. Study results and limitations: Although TCR sharing was seen in mice, sharing across patients was less clear, possibly for HLA-related reasons.

Extraction and reverse transcription of RNA yielded cDNA as the sequencing template. Data came from immunoSEQ multiplex PCR; TCRdb stores just in-frame clones and leaves some out. The sample shows 150,000 or so clones, around 47% of them seen only once. V usage is TRBV5-1 and J usage is TRBJ2-5; TRBD1 aligns across 7 bases. Sequencing used CD4+ T cells sorted from blood. The receptor's source is a human donor with alopecia areata. CDR3 loop: CASHWTGGETQYF. For the CDR3, the DNA is TGCGCCAGCCACTGGACAGGAGGAGAGACCCAGTACTTC.